In this sample, the clone carrying this T cell receptor (beta chain) turned up a few times. The sample is drawn from a study of blood T cells in healthy people across ages. This CDR3 is 16 amino acids long. Germline values: CDR1 SGHVS, CDR2 FNYEAQ. Trimming left V 0 bases short and J 3 bases short, with 12 bases between. The use of a sample-barcoded 5' primer and a J-beta primer mix characterized a second PCR of 7 to 11 cycles. A template-switch adaptor with 12 random nucleotides tagged each cDNA molecule. TCRdb re-analysed the 5' RACE reads in MiXCR, keeping a single row per CDR3 protein. The profile shows over 700,000 distinct CDR3 sequences, 25% of them singletons. The sample also formed part of further work on T cells of mothers and their children. Turning to that study: Sequencing got over 10 million TCR beta CDR3 reads from each mother and some 3 million from each child.

This TCR was sampled from a boy under 18 in good health. The sequencing sample was made of blood. The chain links TRBV7-6 to TRBJ2-1; D uncertain. The CDR3 DNA reads TGTGCCAGCAGCTTAGCGCGCCCTACGTACTACAATGAGCAGTTCTTC. It yields the protein CASSLARPTYYNEQFF.